This is a list of T cell receptor beta chains from one sample in a study of response to subunit inactivated influenza vaccine. TCRdb used MiXCR to reprocess the RT-PCR reads, holding one entry per CDR3 protein. The sample holds 200,000 to 300,000 distinct CDR3 sequences; approximately 12% are singletons and the top ten take 7.5% to 10%. Specimen: non-naive T cells sorted from PBMCs, collected 14 to 15 days before vaccination. The source is a man in his fifties or sixties who received an inactivated influenza vaccine. CDR3s include the opening cysteine and the closing phenylalanine or tryptophan. A D gene is named only where the DNA matches it firmly. Not all rows give a size; the values are once, few, many and, for expanded clones, a class.

clone size	V gene	J gene	CDR3 length	D gene	CDR3 protein
NA	TRBV6-5	TRBJ2-5	14	NA	CASSYTGREETQYF
NA	TRBV2	TRBJ2-2	13	NA	CASNGQHTGELFF
few	TRBV5-1	TRBJ2-7	16	NA	CASSLATGGLGYEQYF
NA	TRBV4-2	TRBJ1-1	14	NA	CASSPRTGDFSTFF
NA	TRBV19	TRBJ1-1	16	TRBD1	CASSIFPVDRGTEAFF
few	TRBV28	TRBJ1-1	15	NA	CASSPDPGMNTEAFF
NA	TRBV29-1	TRBJ2-5	13	NA	CSVEVSRQETQYF
few	TRBV12-3/TRBV12-4	TRBJ2-2	13	NA	CASSDRNTGELFF
many	TRBV29-1	TRBJ2-3	13	TRBD2	CSVEGTSGDTQYF
NA	TRBV28	TRBJ1-5	14	NA	CASYQSNTYQPQHF
few	TRBV7-6	TRBJ2-3	14	TRBD1	CASSPYRGVDTQYF
NA	TRBV19	TRBJ1-6	16	NA	CASMPGGGSYNSPLHF
NA	TRBV20-1	TRBJ2-3	18	TRBD2	CSARVPTSGGEATDTQYF
many	TRBV25-1	TRBJ2-1	12	NA	CASSQLYNEQFF
many	TRBV7-3	TRBJ2-1	16	TRBD2	CASSLGAGGGLNEQFF
few	TRBV20-1	TRBJ1-4	16	TRBD1	CSAGRQGSVTNEKLFF
NA	TRBV6-4	TRBJ2-1	15	NA	CASSQEGGAGNEQFF
many	TRBV6-1	TRBJ1-6	13	NA	CASRDVRNSPLHF
many	TRBV10-3	TRBJ2-1	15	NA	CAISAGSNRGNEQFF
few	TRBV12-3/TRBV12-4	TRBJ2-5	14	NA	CASSLGPSGETQYF
few	TRBV30	TRBJ2-1	11	NA	CAWSRETEQFF
few	TRBV4-3	TRBJ2-7	16	TRBD2	CASSQDVSAGGYEQYF
NA	TRBV15	TRBJ2-1	17	TRBD1	CATSRESGTGVWDEQFF
many	TRBV6-2/TRBV6-3	TRBJ1-5	14	NA	CASSRDRDYQPQHF
NA	TRBV5-1	TRBJ2-3	14	NA	CASSITGYTDTQYF
many	TRBV5-1	TRBJ2-5	14	TRBD1	CASSPGTGGETQYF
few	TRBV20-1	TRBJ2-3	15	TRBD2	CSAWGLAGVTDTQYF
NA	TRBV28	TRBJ1-2	13	NA	CASSFRDVYGYTF
few	TRBV20-1	TRBJ2-2	14	NA	CSARDRRNTGELFF
NA	TRBV7-2	TRBJ2-7	15	TRBD2	CASSPQGGRGYEQYF
many	TRBV6-1	TRBJ1-2	14	NA	CASRPGRYNYGYTF
few	TRBV6-5	TRBJ1-3	16	TRBD1	CASSYGTGSSGNTIYF
few	TRBV3-1	TRBJ1-1	14	TRBD1	CASSLTGGGTEAFF
NA	TRBV10-3	TRBJ1-1	16	TRBD1	CAISEPRQGGNTEAFF
NA	TRBV6-5	TRBJ2-3	12	NA	CASRNRADTQYF
NA	TRBV5-6	TRBJ2-5	15	NA	CASSLVSAIQETQYF
few	TRBV11-2	TRBJ2-7	13	NA	CASSLVVRGEQYF
few	TRBV9	TRBJ2-1	15	NA	CASSGRNREYNEQFF
NA	TRBV20-1	TRBJ1-4	13	NA	CSARAGNNEKLFF
few	TRBV27	TRBJ1-1	18	TRBD1	CASSSGGTGLNMNTEAFF
NA	TRBV20-1	TRBJ1-6	17	NA	CSARGLGGGLNNSPLHF
NA	TRBV11-1	TRBJ2-1	19	TRBD2	CASSFLGRFRGGTYNEQFF
few	TRBV10-3	TRBJ2-7	16	NA	CAISESGVAGQREQYF
NA	TRBV30	TRBJ2-2	14	NA	CAWSIGNTAGELFF
few	TRBV6-2/TRBV6-3	TRBJ2-3	13	TRBD2	CASSTPGGNTQYF
many	TRBV12-3/TRBV12-4	TRBJ2-1	11	NA	CASGLYNEQFF
many	TRBV28	TRBJ2-2	15	TRBD2	CASSLSGGNTGELFF
few	TRBV18	TRBJ1-1	15	TRBD1	CASSPGQVENTEAFF
few	TRBV7-2	TRBJ1-4	14	NA	CASSLVGRREKLFF
few	TRBV27	TRBJ2-5	15	TRBD2	CASSSRTSGRETQYF
many	TRBV29-1	TRBJ1-1	8	NA	CSAREAFF
many	TRBV2	TRBJ2-1	12	TRBD1	CASSGDDRVPFF
NA	TRBV20-1	TRBJ2-5	14	TRBD2	CSAEGLAGGETQYF
few	TRBV5-5	TRBJ1-5	14	NA	CASSLANSDQPQHF
many	TRBV12-3/TRBV12-4	TRBJ1-2	14	TRBD1	CASSLGTGGFGYTF
NA	TRBV6-2/TRBV6-3	TRBJ1-5	14	NA	CASSWHFGNQPQHF
NA	TRBV3-1	TRBJ1-1	14	NA	CASSGLWGDTEAFF
few	TRBV2	TRBJ2-5	14	NA	CASSESAAVGTQYF
NA	TRBV30	TRBJ2-3	14	TRBD1	CAWRQGVITDTQYF